This T cell receptor (beta chain) was obtained from a study of OX40 agonist ivuxolimab in advanced cancers. About the study: Ivuxolimab, an agonist antibody against OX40 (CD134), was given to patients. Every 2 weeks, patients received ivuxolimab intravenously, dosed at 0.01 to 10 mg/kg.

It was autoimmune disease history or systemic immunosuppression that excluded patients. This clone was detected once. The antigen remains undetermined. Clones were read by immunoSEQ multiplex PCR, and TCRdb kept only the in-frame ones, dropping some. The sample lists about 120,000 clones, 80% to 90% seen once, with around 0.57% in the top ten. Whole-study findings and limits: Some of the lowest clonal expansion was seen in partial responders at 0.1-3.0 mg/kg.

V was shortened by 4 bases and J by 1 base, with 11 bases between the two germline ends. CDR1 and CDR2 (germline): SGHRS, YFSETQ. The CDR3 runs 14 residues. This receptor was obtained from an adult with an advanced solid tumor such as melanoma, head and neck, liver or kidney cancer. The chain links TRBV5-1 to TRBJ2-5; unclear D gene. Specimen: CD4+ or CD8+ T cells sorted from blood, collected in a trial of the OX40 agonist ivuxolimab. CDR3 sequence (DNA): TGCGCCAGCAGCCAGCAGTGGGTCCAAGAGACCCAGTACTTC. Residues: CASSQQWVQETQYF. The entire variable domain, with the rest obtained from reference TRBV5-1 and TRBJ2-5, is as follows: KAGVTQTPRYLIKTRGQQVTLSCSPISGHRSVSWYQQTPGQGLQFLFEYFSETQRNKGNFPGRFSGRQFSNSRSEMNVSTLELGDSALYLCASSQQWVQETQYFGPGTRLLVL.